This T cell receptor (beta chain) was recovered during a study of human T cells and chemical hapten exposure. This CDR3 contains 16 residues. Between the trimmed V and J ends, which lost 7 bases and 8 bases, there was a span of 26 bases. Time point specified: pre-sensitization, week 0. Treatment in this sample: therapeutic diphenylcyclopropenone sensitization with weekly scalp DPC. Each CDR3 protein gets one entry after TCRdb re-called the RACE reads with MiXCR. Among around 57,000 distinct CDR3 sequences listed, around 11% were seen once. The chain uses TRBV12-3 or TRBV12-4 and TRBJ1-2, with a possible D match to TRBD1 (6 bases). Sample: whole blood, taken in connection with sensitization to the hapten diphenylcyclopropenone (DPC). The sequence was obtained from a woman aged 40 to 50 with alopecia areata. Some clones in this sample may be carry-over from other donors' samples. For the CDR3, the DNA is TGTGCCAGCACCTTAACCGGGGCGAGGGCAGGGGAAGGCTACACCTTC. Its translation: CASTLTGARAGEGYTF.